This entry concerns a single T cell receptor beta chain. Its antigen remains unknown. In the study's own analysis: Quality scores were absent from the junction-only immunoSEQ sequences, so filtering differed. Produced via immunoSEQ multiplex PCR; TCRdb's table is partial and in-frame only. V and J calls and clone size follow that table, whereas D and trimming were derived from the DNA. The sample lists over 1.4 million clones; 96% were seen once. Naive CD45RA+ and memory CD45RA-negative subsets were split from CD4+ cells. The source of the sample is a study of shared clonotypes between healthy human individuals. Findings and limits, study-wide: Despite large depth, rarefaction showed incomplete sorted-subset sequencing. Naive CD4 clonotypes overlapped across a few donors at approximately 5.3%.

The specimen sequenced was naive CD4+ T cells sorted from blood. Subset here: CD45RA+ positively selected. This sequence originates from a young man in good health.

The CDR3, as DNA: TGTGCCAGTAGTATAGAGCCTACCGGGACAGGGGACGACGGGGAGCTGTTTTTT. Translating gives CASSIEPTGTGDDGELFF. The chain has TRBV19 and TRBJ2-2, with 10 bases matching TRBD1. J was trimmed by 7 bases and V by 0 bases; bases with no gene match: 11. Germline V gene sequence: CDR1 LNHDA, CDR2 SQIVND (reference sequence). The CDR3 covers 18 residues.